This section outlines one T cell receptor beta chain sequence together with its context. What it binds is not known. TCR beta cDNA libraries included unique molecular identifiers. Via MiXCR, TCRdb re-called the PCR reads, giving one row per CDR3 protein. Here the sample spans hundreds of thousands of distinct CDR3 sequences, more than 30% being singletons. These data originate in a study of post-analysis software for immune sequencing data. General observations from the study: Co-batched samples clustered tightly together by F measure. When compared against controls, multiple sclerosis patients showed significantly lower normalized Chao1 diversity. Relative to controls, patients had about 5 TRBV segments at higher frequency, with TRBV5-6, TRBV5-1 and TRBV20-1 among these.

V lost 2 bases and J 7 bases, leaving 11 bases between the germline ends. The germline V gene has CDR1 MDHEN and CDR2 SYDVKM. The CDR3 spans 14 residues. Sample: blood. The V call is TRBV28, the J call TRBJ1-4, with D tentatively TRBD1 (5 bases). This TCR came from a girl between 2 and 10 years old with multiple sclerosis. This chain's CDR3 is CASSLGGRREKLFF. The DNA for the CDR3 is TGTGCCAGCAGTTTAGGGGGGAGACGTGAAAAACTGTTTTTT.